The source of this T cell receptor beta chain is a study of OX40 agonist ivuxolimab in advanced cancers. Notes on the research overall: Ivuxolimab was a fully human IgG2 agonistic monoclonal antibody targeting the costimulatory receptor OX40 (CD134). In the dose-escalation cohort, 82.7% of patients were male, and the mean age was approximately 60 years, with a range of roughly 20 to 79. The paper covers the monotherapy dose-escalation part of the phase I ivuxolimab trial, which included N ≈ 57 patients. Of the roughly 52 patients in dose escalation, 19 had hepatocellular carcinoma, some 15 had melanoma, 9 had renal cell carcinoma and 9 had head and neck cancer. The purpose of peripheral TCRbeta sequencing was to test whether ivuxolimab changed TCR sequence diversity and led to clonal T-cell expansion. Prior anti-PD-1, anti-PD-L1 or anti-CTLA-4 therapy was permitted, and checkpoint inhibitors had been received by 40% to 50% of dose-escalation patients. Intravenous ivuxolimab was administered to patients every 2 weeks at six dose levels: 0.01, 0.1, 0.3, 1.5, 3 and 10 mg/kg. Three dose-escalation patients achieved partial responses, one with hepatocellular carcinoma and two with cutaneous melanoma. The paper as a whole reports these results and caveats: Which antigens the clonally expanded peripheral T cells were specific for was not determined. Low levels of normalized T-cell clonal expansion were also seen in some patients who did not respond. On average, CD8+ T cells showed more expanded clones than CD4+ T cells after ivuxolimab. Partial responders in the 0.1-3.0 mg/kg groups had among the lowest normalized peripheral clonal expansion, especially among CD8+ T cells. At doses of 0.1 to 3.0 mg/kg, clonal expansion of both CD4+ and CD8+ blood T cells was observed from baseline to week 6.

V lost 8 bases and J lost 5 bases, and the count of bases not matched to a germline gene is 8. The cysteine opens and the phenylalanine closes a CDR3 of 13 amino acids. The only DNA kept is the CDR3, 39 bases in frame from the first base. CDR1 and CDR2 (SGHTA, FQGNSA) derive from the germline V gene. Patients with a history of autoimmune disease or receiving systemic immunosuppression were excluded from the trial. Peripheral blood for TCR sequencing was collected from all dose cohorts at baseline, on cycle 4 day 1, and on cycle 7 day 1. The samples were drawn from a first-in-human, open-label, multicenter phase I dose-escalation trial of ivuxolimab. The trial enrolled adults with locally advanced or metastatic head and neck squamous cell, hepatocellular, melanoma or renal cell carcinoma. CD4+ and CD8+ T cells were sorted separately from peripheral blood before TCR sequencing. Genomic DNA was extracted from sorted cells for sequencing of the TCRbeta CDR3 region. TCRbeta CDR3 regions were sequenced using the immunoSEQ Assay. The table comes from immuneACCESS by way of TCRdb, which keeps in-frame sequences with V and J called. Part of the clones is missing from these tables; in studies checked, under half for an unresolved V gene and the rest for unknown reasons. This sample gives tens of thousands of clones in total; around 87% of them show up just once. The ten largest clones capture 0.24% of the sample.

With regard to this clone: Its antigen remains unidentified. No base quality information exists; no much larger clone differs at one position.

The clonotype originates from an adult with an advanced solid tumor such as melanoma, head and neck, liver or kidney cancer. The material was CD4+ or CD8+ T cells sorted from blood, obtained in a trial of the OX40 agonist ivuxolimab. The V and J segments used are TRBV7-2 and TRBJ2-5; 7 junctional bases match TRBD2. The CDR3 amino acid sequence is: CASRRGSLETQYF. The bases are TGTGCCAGCCGCCGCGGGAGTTTGGAGACCCAGTACTTC.